These 23 T cell receptor beta chains came from one sample sequenced in a study of cytomegalovirus exposure and HLA in healthy donors. The primer mix had 60 Vbeta and 13 Jbeta primers. This table comes from immunoSEQ multiplex PCR, and its TCRdb copy is limited to in-frame clones, with some not included. The data hold roughly 73,000 clones, with roughly 71% observed a single time. Sequencing input: PBMCs. The origin of the receptors is a man between 65 and 85 years old in good health and CMV-seronegative.

This sequence joins TRBV29-1 and TRBJ1-2, with 7 bases matching TRBD1. J lost 6 bases, V lost 6 bases, and 10 bases had no gene match. This CDR3 is built from 13 residues. Looked up from germline, CDR1 is SQVTM and CDR2 is ANQGSEA. In DNA, the CDR3 is TGCAGCGTGTCCAGGGCCACAGGGGATGGCTACACCTTC. Residues: CSVSRATGDGYTF.

The chain has TRBV18 and TRBJ1-3; maybe TRBD1 (6 bases). The CDR3 loop spans 17 amino acids. V was clipped by 4 bases and J by 0 bases, with 16 bases between them. The V gene's germline CDR1 is KGHSH and CDR2 LQKENI. CDR3: CASSQTQQGNSGNTIYF. The CDR3 DNA reads as TGTGCCAGCTCACAAACCCAACAGGGTAACTCTGGAAACACCATATATTTT.

The chain couples TRBV18 to TRBJ2-3; tentative D call: TRBD2 (5 bases). V was clipped by 3 bases and J by 3 bases, with 16 bases between them. Germline assignment: CDR1 KGHSH and CDR2 LQKENI. The CDR3 spans 16 residues. The CDR3 nucleotides read TGTGCCAGCTCACCGCGTGGGCCTGGAGGAACAGATACGCAGTATTTT. Residues: CASSPRGPGGTDTQYF.

The gene calls are TRBV15 and TRBJ2-7, with 16 bases lining up with TRBD2. Germline lookup yields CDR1 LNHNV and CDR2 YYDKDF (reference sequence). The CDR3 is 17 amino acids. Trimming took 3 bases from V and 4 from J; bases not matched to a gene: 6. The CDR3 is CATSSSPGLAGGYEQYF. CDR3 in DNA: TGTGCCACCAGCAGTTCGCCGGGACTAGCGGGAGGGTACGAGCAGTACTTC.

This chain uses TRBV5-1 with TRBJ2-5; tentatively, D is TRBD1 (6 bases). Trimming shortened V by 8 bases and J by 0 bases, and 17 bases separated the two germline ends. CDR3 length: 15 amino acids. Germline-derived CDR1 and CDR2 are SGHRS and YFSETQ. In DNA form, the CDR3 reads TGCGCCAGTAGGACAGAGGGAAGAAACCAAGAGACCCAGTACTTC. Translation gives CASRTEGRNQETQYF.

This chain joins TRBV29-1 and TRBJ1-2, with TRBD1 identical over 7 bases. V was clipped by 7 bases and J by 3 bases; unmatched bases: 5. The CDR3 contains 12 residues. CDR1 and CDR2 (germline): SQVTM, ANQGSEA. This chain's CDR3 is CSAHGTDYGYTF. DNA for the CDR3: TGCAGCGCCCACGGGACAGACTATGGCTACACCTTC.

The chain uses TRBV7-8 and TRBJ1-3; D is perhaps TRBD1 (5 bases). The CDR3 covers 15 residues. V was clipped by 5 bases and J by 2 bases, with 13 bases between them. Germline values: CDR1 SGHVS, CDR2 FQNEAQ. The CDR3 reads CASSPSGETGNTIYF. The CDR3 nucleotides are TGTGCCAGCAGCCCGTCGGGGGAGACTGGAAACACCATATATTTT.

Here the CDR3 reads CASSSGLGGQETQYF. The CDR3 nucleotides are TGTGCCAGTAGTAGTGGGCTCGGGGGACAAGAGACCCAGTACTTC. The chain links TRBV19 to TRBJ2-5, with a possible D match to TRBD2 (6 bases). The length of the CDR3 is 15 residues. Trimming took off 4 bases at V and 2 bases at J, with 14 bases between the two ends. Germline V CDR1 and CDR2: LNHDA, SQIVND (reference sequence). Looking up the rest from reference TRBV19 and TRBJ2-5 gives the full variable domain: DGGITQSPKYLFRKEGQNVTLSCEQNLNHDAMYWYRQDPGQGLRLIYYSQIVNDFQKGDIAEGYSVSREKKESFPLTVTSAQKNPTAFYLCASSSGLGGQETQYFGPGTRLLVL.

Written as DNA, the CDR3 is TGTGCCAGCAGCCCTACCGACAGGGGCAATGGGGAGCAGTACTTC. The encoded protein is CASSPTDRGNGEQYF. The V gene is TRBV9, the J gene TRBJ2-7; 8 positions agree with TRBD1. CDR1 and CDR2 (germline): SGDLS, YYNGEE. This CDR3 is 15 amino acids long. Trimming took 4 bases from V and 7 from J; bases not matched to a gene: 13.

The genes are TRBV7-2 and TRBJ2-7; 13 bases line up with TRBD2. The CDR3 loop spans 14 amino acids. In germline, CDR1 is SGHTA, CDR2 FQGNSA. V lost 4 bases, J lost 6 bases, and 3 bases stayed unmatched. DNA of the CDR3: TGTGCCAGCAGCTCGGGACTAGCGGGAACCGAGCAGTACTTC. As protein: CASSSGLAGTEQYF. The full variable domain, in which reference TRBV7-2 and TRBJ2-7 provide the parts outside the CDR3, is GAGVSQSPSNKVTEKGKDVELRCDPISGHTALYWYRQSLGQGLEFLIYFQGNSAPDKSGLPSDRFSAERTGGSVSTLTIQRTQQEDSAVYLCASSSGLAGTEQYFGPGTRLTVT.

This chain connects TRBV19 to TRBJ1-4; D not resolved. Trimming stripped 7 bases from V and 8 bases from J, with 14 bases between. CDR1 is LNHDA, CDR2 SQIVND, per germline (reference sequence). The CDR3 is 13 amino acids. The CDR3 is CASNAHLTEKLFF. CDR3 in DNA: TGTGCCAGTAACGCACATCTCACCGAAAAACTGTTTTTT. Full variable domain (outside the CDR3, taken from reference TRBV19 and TRBJ1-4): DGGITQSPKYLFRKEGQNVTLSCEQNLNHDAMYWYRQDPGQGLRLIYYSQIVNDFQKGDIAEGYSVSREKKESFPLTVTSAQKNPTAFYLCASNAHLTEKLFFGSGTQLSVL.

This clone was detected a few times. The V gene is TRBV7-2, the J gene TRBJ2-1, with 12 bases matching TRBD2. Looked up from germline, CDR1 is SGHTA and CDR2 is FQGNSA. Trimming cost V 3 bases and J 9 bases; bases outside gene matches: 9. The CDR3 extends over 16 amino acids. CDR3 bases: TGTGCCAGCAGCTTGGACCTAGCGGGAGGGGTCGGTGAGCAGTTCTTC. Translating gives CASSLDLAGGVGEQFF.

This sequence joins TRBV4-3 and TRBJ2-3; perhaps TRBD2 as D (5 bases). V lost 1 base, J lost 2 bases, and 10 bases lay in between. Germline assignment: CDR1 LGHNA and CDR2 YSLEER. The CDR3 is 15 amino acids. For the CDR3, the DNA is TGCGCCAGCAGCCAAGCGGGGTGGCCCACAGATACGCAGTATTTT. It is translated as CASSQAGWPTDTQYF.

The chain carries TRBV10-3 and TRBJ2-3; D is perhaps TRBD2 (6 bases). Trimming removed 0 bases from V and 2 bases from J, with 12 bases in between. This CDR3 contains 16 residues. Germline V CDR1 and CDR2: ENHRY, SYGVKD. The CDR3 nucleotides are TGTGCCATCAGTGAGTCGGGCGGGGCGAACACAGATACGCAGTATTTT. Translation: CAISESGGANTDTQYF.

The chain employs TRBV30 and TRBJ1-6, with TRBD1 matching over 7 bases. V dropped 5 bases and J dropped 7; count of bases not matched to a gene: 11. CDR1 is GTSNPN and CDR2 is SVGIG in the germline V gene (reference sequence). This CDR3 region has 15 residues. The CDR3 protein is CAWDGQVGANSPLHF. The CDR3 DNA reads as TGTGCCTGGGACGGACAGGTAGGAGCGAATTCACCCCTCCACTTT.

In its sample, this clone was seen a few times. This chain connects TRBV13 to TRBJ1-1; 7 bases fit TRBD1. There are 15 residues in the CDR3. J lost 1 base, V lost 6 bases, and 8 bases had no gene match. The germline CDR1 and CDR2 sequences are PRHDT and FYEKMQ (reference sequence). The CDR3 reads CASRSGGTGNTEAFF. Written as DNA, the CDR3 is TGTGCCAGCAGATCAGGGGGGACGGGGAACACTGAAGCTTTCTTT.

Only a few counts were recorded for this clone. This chain connects TRBV5-1 to TRBJ1-1; D not certain. Per germline, CDR1 SGHRS and CDR2 YFSETQ. V lost 0 bases to trimming and J lost 1 base, with 7 bases between them. The CDR3 sequence is 14 residues long. The CDR3: CASSLGAANTEAFF. In DNA, the CDR3 is TGCGCCAGCAGCTTGGGGGCAGCGAACACTGAAGCTTTCTTT.

This clone was seen more than once but under ten times. The gene calls are TRBV5-6 and TRBJ2-3; 15 bases are a match to TRBD2. CDR3 size: 18 residues. After removal of 4 bases from V and 2 bases from J, the junction contained 8 bases not matched to a gene. Germline V CDR1 and CDR2: SGHDT, YYEEEE. CDR3 bases: TGTGCCAGCAGCCTCGGACTAGCGGGGGGGCGGTACACAGATACGCAGTATTTT. This gives the protein CASSLGLAGGRYTDTQYF.

This clone was picked up many times. Distinct nucleotide sequences in the sample also encode this CDR3. The J gene is TRBJ1-6, the V gene TRBV4-1, with D hard to call. Germline assignment: CDR1 MGHRA and CDR2 YSYEKL. V lost 1 base and J 5 bases, leaving 9 bases between the germline ends. The CDR3 sequence is 15 residues long. CDR3 nucleotide sequence: TGCGCCAGCAGCCAAGGCGGGTTCGATAATTCACCCCTCCACTTT. It is translated as CASSQGGFDNSPLHF.

This chain uses TRBV6-6 with TRBJ2-7, with D possibly matching TRBD2 (5 bases). CDR1 and CDR2 from the germline V gene are MNHNY and SVGAGI (reference sequence). The CDR3 covers 13 residues. V lost 7 bases, J lost 0 bases, and 10 bases lay in between. This chain's CDR3 is CASKDFPSYEQYF. CDR3 DNA: TGTGCCAGCAAGGACTTCCCCTCCTACGAGCAGTACTTC.

The chain is built from TRBV11-2 and TRBJ1-3; 7 bases align to TRBD1. CDR1 and CDR2 (germline): SGHAT, FQNNGV. Losses at the gene ends were 8 bases for V and 7 bases for J; bases not matched to a gene: 8. The CDR3 has 13 amino acids. CDR3 DNA: TGTGCCAGCCGAGGAGGGGGCAGGAACACCATATATTTT. Translated: CASRGGGRNTIYF.

The rearrangement joins TRBV28 to TRBJ2-7, with D hard to call. This CDR3 is built from 12 residues. Germline V gene sequence: CDR1 MDHEN, CDR2 SYDVKM. Trimming took off 6 bases at V and 6 bases at J, with 12 bases between the two ends. DNA of the CDR3: TGTGCCAGCAGCCCCACTTGGGCCGAGCAGTACTTC. Amino acid sequence: CASSPTWAEQYF. The complete variable domain, with remaining parts taken from reference TRBV28 and TRBJ2-7, reads DVKVTQSSRYLVKRTGEKVFLECVQDMDHENMFWYRQDPGLGLRLIYFSYDVKMKEKGDIPEGYSVSREKKERFSLILESASTNQTSMYLCASSPTWAEQYFGPGTRLTVT.

This chain connects TRBV28 to TRBJ2-6; perhaps TRBD1 as D (6 bases). This CDR3 is 14 amino acids long. Germline CDR1 MDHEN, CDR2 SYDVKM. The ends were cut back, 8 bases at V and 2 bases at J, with 10 bases in the middle. The CDR3 bases are TGTGCCAGCGGGCCAGGGGCTGGGGCCAACGTCCTGACTTTC. Protein: CASGPGAGANVLTF.